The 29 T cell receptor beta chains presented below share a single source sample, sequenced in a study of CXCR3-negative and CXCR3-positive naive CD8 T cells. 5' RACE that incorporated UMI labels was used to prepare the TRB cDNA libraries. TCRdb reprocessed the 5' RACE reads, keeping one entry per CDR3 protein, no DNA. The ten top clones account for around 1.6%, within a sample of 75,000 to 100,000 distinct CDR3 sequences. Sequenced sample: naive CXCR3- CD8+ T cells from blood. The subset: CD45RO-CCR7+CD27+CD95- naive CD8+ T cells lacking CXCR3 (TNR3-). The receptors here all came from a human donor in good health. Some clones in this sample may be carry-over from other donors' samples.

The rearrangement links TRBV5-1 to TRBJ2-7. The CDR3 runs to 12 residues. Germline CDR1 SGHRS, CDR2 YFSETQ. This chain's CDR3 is CASSLGYDEQYF.

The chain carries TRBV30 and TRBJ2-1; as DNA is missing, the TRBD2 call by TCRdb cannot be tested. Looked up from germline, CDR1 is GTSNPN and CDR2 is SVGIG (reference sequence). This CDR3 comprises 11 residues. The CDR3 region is CALAAGGEQFF.

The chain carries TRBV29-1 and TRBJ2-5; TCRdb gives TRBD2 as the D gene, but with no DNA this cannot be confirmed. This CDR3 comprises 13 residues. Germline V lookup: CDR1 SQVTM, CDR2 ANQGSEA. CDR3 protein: CSVGVTNQETQYF.

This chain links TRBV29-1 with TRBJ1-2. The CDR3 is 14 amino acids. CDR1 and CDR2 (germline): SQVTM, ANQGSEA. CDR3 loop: CSVEDREGDYGYTF.

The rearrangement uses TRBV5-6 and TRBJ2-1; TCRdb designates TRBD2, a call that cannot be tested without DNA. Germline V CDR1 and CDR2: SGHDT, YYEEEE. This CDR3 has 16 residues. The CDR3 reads CASSLDTGGTLNEQFF.

CDR3 residues: CATSPRLAGANTGELFF. The genes are TRBV15 and TRBJ2-2; TCRdb calls TRBD2, which cannot be checked without DNA. Germline loops: CDR1 LNHNV, CDR2 YYDKDF (reference sequence). This CDR3 has 17 residues.

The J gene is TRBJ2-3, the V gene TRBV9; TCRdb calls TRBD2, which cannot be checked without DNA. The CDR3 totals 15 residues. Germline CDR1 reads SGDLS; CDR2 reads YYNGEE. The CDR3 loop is CASSLTSGDTDTQYF.

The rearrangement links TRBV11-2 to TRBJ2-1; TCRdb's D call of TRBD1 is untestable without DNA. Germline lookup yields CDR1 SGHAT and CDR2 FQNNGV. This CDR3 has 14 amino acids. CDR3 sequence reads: CASSPPGVGDEQFF.

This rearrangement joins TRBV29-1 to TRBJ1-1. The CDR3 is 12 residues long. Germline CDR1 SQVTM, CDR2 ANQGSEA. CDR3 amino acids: CSVVAENTEAFF.

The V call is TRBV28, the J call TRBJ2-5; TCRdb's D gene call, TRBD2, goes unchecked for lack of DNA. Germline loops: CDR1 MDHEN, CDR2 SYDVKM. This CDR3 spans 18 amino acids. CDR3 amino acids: CASSSLRGSGVLHETQYF.

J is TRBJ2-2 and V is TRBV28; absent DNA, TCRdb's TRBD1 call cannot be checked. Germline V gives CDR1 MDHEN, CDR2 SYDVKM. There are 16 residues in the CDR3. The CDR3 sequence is CASSLGQAWNTGELFF.

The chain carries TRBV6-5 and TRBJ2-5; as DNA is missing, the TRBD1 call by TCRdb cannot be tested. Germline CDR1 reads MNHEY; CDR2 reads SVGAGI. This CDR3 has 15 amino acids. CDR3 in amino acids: CASSPRSVGDETQYF.

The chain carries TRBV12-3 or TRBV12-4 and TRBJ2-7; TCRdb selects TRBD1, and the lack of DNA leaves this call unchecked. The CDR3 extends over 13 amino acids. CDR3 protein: CASSFEGMGEQYF.

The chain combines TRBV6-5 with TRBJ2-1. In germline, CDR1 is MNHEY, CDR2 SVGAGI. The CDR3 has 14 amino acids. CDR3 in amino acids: CASSYKSSYNEQFF.

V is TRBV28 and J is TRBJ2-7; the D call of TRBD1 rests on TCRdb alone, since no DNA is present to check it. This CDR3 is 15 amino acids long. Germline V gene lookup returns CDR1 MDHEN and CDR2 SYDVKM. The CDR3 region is CASSSYGQGSYEQYF.

CDR3 sequence reads: CSVDWVRGTDTQYF. The genes are TRBV29-1 and TRBJ2-3; absent DNA, TCRdb's TRBD2 call cannot be checked. Germline V lookup: CDR1 SQVTM, CDR2 ANQGSEA. The CDR3 has 14 residues.

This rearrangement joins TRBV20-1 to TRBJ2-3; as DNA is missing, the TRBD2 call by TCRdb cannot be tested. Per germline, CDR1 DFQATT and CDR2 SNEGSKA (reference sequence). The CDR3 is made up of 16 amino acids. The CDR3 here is CSATTSGTSDTDTQYF.

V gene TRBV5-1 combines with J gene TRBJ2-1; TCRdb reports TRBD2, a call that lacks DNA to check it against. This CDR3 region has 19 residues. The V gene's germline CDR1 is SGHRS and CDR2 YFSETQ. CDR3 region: CASSLWPLAGDARLNEQFF.

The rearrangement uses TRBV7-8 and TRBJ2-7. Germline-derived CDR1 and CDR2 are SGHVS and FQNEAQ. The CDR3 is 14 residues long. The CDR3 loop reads CASSLAGSSYEQYF.

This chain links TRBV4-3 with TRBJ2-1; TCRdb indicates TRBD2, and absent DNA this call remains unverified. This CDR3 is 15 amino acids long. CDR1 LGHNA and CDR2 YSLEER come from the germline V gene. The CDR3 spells CASSPSLAIYNEQFF.

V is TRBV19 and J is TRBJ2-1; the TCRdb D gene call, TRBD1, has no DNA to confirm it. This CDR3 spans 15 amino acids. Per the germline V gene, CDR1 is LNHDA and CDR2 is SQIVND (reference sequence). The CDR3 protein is CASSPGQETYNEQFF.

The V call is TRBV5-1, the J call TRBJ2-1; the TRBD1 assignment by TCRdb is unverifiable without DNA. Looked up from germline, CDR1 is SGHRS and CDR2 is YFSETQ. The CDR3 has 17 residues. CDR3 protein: CASSLDGTGVTYNEQFF.

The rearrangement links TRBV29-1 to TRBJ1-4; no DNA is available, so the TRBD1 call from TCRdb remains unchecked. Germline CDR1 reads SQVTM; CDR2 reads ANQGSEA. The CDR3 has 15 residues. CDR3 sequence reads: CSVLGLGADGEKLFF.

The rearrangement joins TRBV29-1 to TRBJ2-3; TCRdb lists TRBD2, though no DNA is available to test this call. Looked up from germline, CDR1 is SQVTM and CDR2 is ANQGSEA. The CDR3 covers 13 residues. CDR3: CSAASAGTDTQYF.

The CDR3 loop reads CASIGTGSTDTQYF. The chain links TRBV28 to TRBJ2-3; the D call from TCRdb, TRBD1, cannot be confirmed without DNA. The CDR3 totals 14 residues. Germline assignment: CDR1 MDHEN and CDR2 SYDVKM.

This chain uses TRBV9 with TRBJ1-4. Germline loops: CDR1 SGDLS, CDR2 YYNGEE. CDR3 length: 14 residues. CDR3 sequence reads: CASSVAGSNEKLFF.

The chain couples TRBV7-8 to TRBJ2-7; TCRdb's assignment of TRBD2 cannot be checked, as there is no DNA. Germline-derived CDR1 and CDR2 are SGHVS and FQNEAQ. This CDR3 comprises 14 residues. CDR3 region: CASRPKREAYEQYF.

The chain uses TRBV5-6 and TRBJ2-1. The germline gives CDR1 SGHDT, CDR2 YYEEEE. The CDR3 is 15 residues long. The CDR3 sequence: CASSMEGFGYNEQFF. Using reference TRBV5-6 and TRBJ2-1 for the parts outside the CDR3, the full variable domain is DAGVTQSPTHLIKTRGQQVTLRCSPKSGHDTVSWYQQALGQGPQFIFQYYEEEERQRGNFPDRFSGHQFPNYSSELNVNALLLGDSALYLCASSMEGFGYNEQFFGPGTRLTVL.

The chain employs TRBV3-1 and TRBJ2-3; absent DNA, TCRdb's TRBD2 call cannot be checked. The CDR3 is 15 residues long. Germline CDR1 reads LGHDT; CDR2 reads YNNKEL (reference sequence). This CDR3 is CASSHTGLLTDTQYF.